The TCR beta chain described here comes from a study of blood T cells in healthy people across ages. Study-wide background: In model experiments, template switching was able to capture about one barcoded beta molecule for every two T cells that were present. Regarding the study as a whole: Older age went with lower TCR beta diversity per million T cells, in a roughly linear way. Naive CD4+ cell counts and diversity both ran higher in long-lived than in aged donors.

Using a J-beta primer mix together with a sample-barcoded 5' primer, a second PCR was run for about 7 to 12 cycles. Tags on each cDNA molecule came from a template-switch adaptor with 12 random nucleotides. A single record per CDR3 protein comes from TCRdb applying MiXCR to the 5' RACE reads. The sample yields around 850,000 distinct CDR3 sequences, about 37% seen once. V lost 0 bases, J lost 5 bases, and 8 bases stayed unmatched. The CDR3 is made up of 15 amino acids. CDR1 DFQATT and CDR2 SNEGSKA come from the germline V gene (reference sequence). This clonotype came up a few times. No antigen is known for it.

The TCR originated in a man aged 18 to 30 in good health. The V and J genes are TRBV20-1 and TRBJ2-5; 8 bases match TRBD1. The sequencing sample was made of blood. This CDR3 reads CSAREAAGGLETQYF. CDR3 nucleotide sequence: TGCAGTGCTAGAGAGGCGGCAGGGGGCTTGGAGACCCAGTACTTC.